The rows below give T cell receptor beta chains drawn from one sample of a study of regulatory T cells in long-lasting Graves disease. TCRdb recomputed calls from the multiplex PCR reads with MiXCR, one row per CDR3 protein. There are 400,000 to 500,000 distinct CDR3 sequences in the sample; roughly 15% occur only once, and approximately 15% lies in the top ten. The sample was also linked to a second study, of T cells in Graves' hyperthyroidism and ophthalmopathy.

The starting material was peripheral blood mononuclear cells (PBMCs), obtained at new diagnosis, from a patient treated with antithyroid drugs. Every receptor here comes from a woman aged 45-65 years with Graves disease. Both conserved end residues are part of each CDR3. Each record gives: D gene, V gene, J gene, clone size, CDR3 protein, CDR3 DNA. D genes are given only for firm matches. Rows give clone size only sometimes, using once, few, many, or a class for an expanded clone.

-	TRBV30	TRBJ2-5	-	CAWRFLASYGETQYF	TGTGCCTGGAGGTTTTTAGCCAGCTACGGTGAGACCCAGTACTTC
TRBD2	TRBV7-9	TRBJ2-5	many	CASSPRTSLETQYF	TGTGCCAGCAGCCCGCGGACTAGCCTCGAGACCCAGTACTTC
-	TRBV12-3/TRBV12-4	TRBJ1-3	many	CASSRDSQGNTIYF	TGTGCCAGCAGTCGAGATTCTCAGGGAAACACCATATATTTT
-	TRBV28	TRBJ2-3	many	CASSLDRGTDTQYF	TGTGCCAGCAGTTTAGATAGGGGCACAGATACGCAGTATTTT
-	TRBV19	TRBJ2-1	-	CASSIQPDGKNNEQFF	TGTGCCAGTAGTATCCAACCCGACGGCAAAAACAATGAGCAGTTCTTC
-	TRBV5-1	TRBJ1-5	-	CASSVSSNQPQHF	TGCGCCAGCAGCGTCAGCAGCAATCAGCCCCAGCATTTT
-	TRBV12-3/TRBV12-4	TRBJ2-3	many	CASSFGTRADTQYF	TGTGCCAGCAGTTTCGGTACCCGCGCAGATACGCAGTATTTT
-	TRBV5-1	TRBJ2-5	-	CASSPSGEGGQETQYF	TGCGCCAGCAGCCCGTCGGGGGAGGGGGGCCAAGAGACCCAGTACTTC
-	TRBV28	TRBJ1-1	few	CASSLYRAGVEAFF	TGTGCCAGCAGTTTATACCGGGCAGGGGTTGAAGCTTTCTTT
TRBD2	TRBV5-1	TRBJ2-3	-	CASSSPPGLAGGVLDTQYF	TGCGCCAGCAGCTCTCCACCGGGACTAGCGGGAGGGGTTTTGGATACGCAGTATTTT
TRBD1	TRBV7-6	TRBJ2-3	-	CASSLVGGTGHTDTQYF	TGTGCCAGCAGCTTAGTAGGGGGGACAGGCCATACGGATACGCAGTATTTT
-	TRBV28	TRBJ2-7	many	CASSSSYEQYF	TGTGCCAGCAGCTCCTCCTACGAGCAGTACTTC
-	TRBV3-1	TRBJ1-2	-	CASSQVAGLGYGYTF	TGTGCCAGCAGCCAAGTGGCCGGTCTGGGGTATGGCTACACCTTC
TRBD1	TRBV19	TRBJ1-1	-	CASSVTGGLTEAFF	TGTGCCAGTAGTGTTACAGGGGGACTCACTGAAGCTTTCTTT
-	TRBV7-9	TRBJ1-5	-	CASSSGSAGNNQPQHF	TGTGCCAGCAGCTCAGGGTCCGCAGGGAACAATCAGCCCCAGCATTTT